This T cell receptor (beta chain) was observed in a study of response to subunit inactivated influenza vaccine. Germline V lookup: CDR1 SEHNR, CDR2 FQNEAQ (reference sequence). V lost 5 bases, J lost 3 bases, and 9 bases lay in between. The CDR3 contains 13 residues. MiXCR, run by TCRdb on the RT-PCR reads, gives a single entry per CDR3 protein. This table holds about 540,000 distinct CDR3 sequences, under 25% found once. The same sample was also used in a study of T cells expressing NK-cell markers. That source reports: UMIs were included in TCR beta cDNA generated by 5'RACE template switching.

The origin of this receptor is a man between 45 and 60 years old who received an inactivated influenza vaccine. This rearrangement joins TRBV7-9 to TRBJ2-3; D remains ambiguous. The sequenced sample was CD4+ T cells sorted from PBMCs, obtained 12 days after vaccination. The CDR3 region is CASSPQLTDTQYF. CDR3 bases: TGTGCCAGCAGCCCACAACTGACAGATACGCAGTATTTT.